What follows are 5 T cell receptor beta chains derived from one specimen sequenced in a study of read filtering for tumor transcriptome and immune sequencing. The library was built from around 0.4 ug RNA with molecular barcoded adaptors for alpha/delta and beta/gamma chains. TCRdb itself ran the reads through MiXCR, one entry per CDR3 protein. The sample contains 130,000 or so distinct CDR3 sequences, over 10% of which appear only once. Source material: a population of CD138-negative cells sorted from bone marrow. The receptors were gathered from a donor at least 40 years old with multiple myeloma.

This clonotype was recorded at least ten times. This chain connects TRBV30 to TRBJ2-7, with 7 bases aligning to TRBD2. The CDR3 sequence is 13 residues long. The V and J ends lost 1 base and 5 bases, in that order; junction bases with no gene match: 5. CDR1 is GTSNPN and CDR2 is SVGIG in the germline V gene (reference sequence). Here the CDR3 reads CAWSGGRANEQYF. The DNA for the CDR3 is TGTGCCTGGAGTGGAGGGAGGGCCAACGAGCAGTACTTC.

As to this clonotype: One junction end disagrees with the germline gene, perhaps due to a read error. The CDR3 nucleotides are TGCGCCAGCAGCCAAGATGCCGACGGCAGGGCCGGGGAGCCGTTCTTT. It is translated as CASSQDADGRAGEPFF. V usage is TRBV4-3 and J usage is TRBJ2-2; D could derive from TRBD1 or TRBD2 (5 bases each). The length of the CDR3 is 16 residues. Germline CDR1 reads LGHNA; CDR2 reads YSLEER.

As for this clonotype: A far larger clone is one base from this, pointing to a likely read error. The V gene is TRBV11-2, the J gene TRBJ1-4, with a possible D match to TRBD1 (5 bases). CDR1 and CDR2 from the germline V gene are SGHAT and FQNNGV. The CDR3 spans 15 residues. V gave up 1 base and J gave up 12 bases, with 18 bases separating them. CDR3 DNA sequence: TGTGCCAGCAGCTTAGTAGGGAGGGGTTACGAAGAACTGTTTTTT. It translates to CASSLVGRGYEELFF. The entire variable domain, with the rest obtained from reference TRBV11-2 and TRBJ1-4, is as follows: EAGVAQSPRYKIIEKRQSVAFWCNPISGHATLYWYQQILGQGPKLLIQFQNNGVVDDSQLPKDRFSAERLKGVDSTLKIQPAKLEDSAVYLCASSLVGRGYEELFFGSGTQLSVL.

The chain carries TRBV29-1 and TRBJ2-2; tentative D call: TRBD1 (6 bases). The CDR3 spans 15 residues. Per germline, CDR1 SQVTM and CDR2 ANQGSEA. With 1 base removed from V and 7 bases from J, the gap between germline ends came to 16 bases. In DNA, the CDR3 is TGCAGCGTTGAAGTTGCGGTCAGGGGCGGCGGGGAGCTGTTTTTT. This encodes CSVEVAVRGGGELFF.

This clonotype was counted ten times or more. The J gene is TRBJ2-3, the V gene TRBV20-1; TRBD2 matches at 15 bases. Germline loops: CDR1 DFQATT, CDR2 SNEGSKA (reference sequence). Trimming cost V 6 bases and J 8 bases; bases outside gene matches: 18. The CDR3 loop spans 18 amino acids. Here the CDR3 reads CSARTSGRAAQGLGTQYF. The CDR3 bases are TGCAGTGCAAGGACTAGCGGGAGGGCCGCCCAGGGATTGGGTACGCAGTATTTT.